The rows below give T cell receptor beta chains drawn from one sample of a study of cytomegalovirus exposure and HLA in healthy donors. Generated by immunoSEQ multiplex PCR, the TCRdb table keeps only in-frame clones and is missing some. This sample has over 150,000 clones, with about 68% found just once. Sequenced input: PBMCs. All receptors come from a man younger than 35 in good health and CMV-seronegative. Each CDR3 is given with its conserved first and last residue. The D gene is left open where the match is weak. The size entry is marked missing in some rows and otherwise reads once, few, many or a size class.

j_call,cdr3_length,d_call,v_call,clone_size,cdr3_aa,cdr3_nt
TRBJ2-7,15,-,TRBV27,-,CASSPVGGATYEQYF,TGTGCCAGCAGTCCCGTGGGGGGGGCAACCTACGAGCAGTACTTC
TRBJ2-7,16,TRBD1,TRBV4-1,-,CASSQDGAGGSGEQYF,TGCGCCAGCAGCCAAGATGGGGCAGGGGGATCGGGCGAGCAGTACTTC
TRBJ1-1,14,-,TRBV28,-,CASSFPGIPPEAFF,TGTGCCAGCAGTTTTCCCGGGATCCCCCCTGAAGCTTTCTTT
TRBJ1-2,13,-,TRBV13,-,CASSLNRAYGYTF,TGTGCCAGCAGCTTAAACAGAGCCTATGGCTACACCTTC
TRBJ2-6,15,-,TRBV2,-,CASSGQFSGANVLTF,TGTGCCAGCAGTGGACAGTTCTCTGGGGCCAACGTCCTGACTTTC
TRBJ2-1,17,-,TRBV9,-,CASSANRRLNSYNEQFF,TGTGCCAGCAGCGCAAACAGACGACTAAACTCCTACAATGAGCAGTTCTTC
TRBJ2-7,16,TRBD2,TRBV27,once,CASSTWATSRSYEQYF,TGTGCCAGCAGCACGTGGGCGACTAGCCGAAGCTACGAGCAGTACTTC
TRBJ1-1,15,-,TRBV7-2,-,CASSLAQGLNTEAFF,TGTGCCAGCAGCTTAGCGCAGGGTTTGAACACTGAAGCTTTCTTT
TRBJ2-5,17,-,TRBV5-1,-,CASSLAPPGSGQETQYF,TGCGCCAGCAGCTTGGCCCCCCCAGGCAGCGGCCAAGAGACCCAGTACTTC
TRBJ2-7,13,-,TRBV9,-,CASSVRVDYEQYF,TGTGCCAGCAGCGTAAGGGTGGACTACGAGCAGTACTTC
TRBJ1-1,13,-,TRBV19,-,CASSVQGGTEAFF,TGTGCCAGTAGTGTACAGGGAGGGACTGAAGCTTTCTTT
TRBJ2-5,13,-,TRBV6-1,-,CASSKQGQETQYF,TGTGCCAGCAGTAAACAGGGACAAGAGACCCAGTACTTC
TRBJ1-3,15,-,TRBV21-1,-,CASSKGVTGPNTIYF,TGTGCCAGCAGCAAAGGAGTGACAGGACCTAACACCATATATTTT